This TCR beta chain is from a study of cytomegalovirus exposure and HLA in healthy donors. Study-level background: There were more than 350 genotyped donors. Of these, 81% fell in the genetic ancestry cluster associated with self-reported Caucasian donors. Study results and caveats: In a later analysis, a missense DCLRE1C variant was linked to TCR beta V- and J-gene trimming.

Losses at the gene ends were 5 bases for V and 5 bases for J; bases not matched to a gene: 10. The CDR3 runs 16 residues. Germline CDR1 is SGHTA and CDR2 is FQGNSA. A remark on this clone: The antigen is not known.

PCR primers comprised 60 Vbeta and 13 Jbeta primers. The assay was immunoSEQ multiplex PCR, and TCRdb's table has in-frame clones only and misses some. This sample has about 270,000 clones, with roughly 88% found just once. Sequences were obtained from PBMCs. The rearrangement links TRBV7-2 to TRBJ1-5; 9 nucleotides match TRBD1. The receptor was isolated from a man in his forties in good health and CMV-seropositive. As DNA, the CDR3 is TGTGCCAGCAGCCCAGACATGGGACAGGGCCATCAGCCCCAGCATTTT. Its protein is CASSPDMGQGHQPQHF.